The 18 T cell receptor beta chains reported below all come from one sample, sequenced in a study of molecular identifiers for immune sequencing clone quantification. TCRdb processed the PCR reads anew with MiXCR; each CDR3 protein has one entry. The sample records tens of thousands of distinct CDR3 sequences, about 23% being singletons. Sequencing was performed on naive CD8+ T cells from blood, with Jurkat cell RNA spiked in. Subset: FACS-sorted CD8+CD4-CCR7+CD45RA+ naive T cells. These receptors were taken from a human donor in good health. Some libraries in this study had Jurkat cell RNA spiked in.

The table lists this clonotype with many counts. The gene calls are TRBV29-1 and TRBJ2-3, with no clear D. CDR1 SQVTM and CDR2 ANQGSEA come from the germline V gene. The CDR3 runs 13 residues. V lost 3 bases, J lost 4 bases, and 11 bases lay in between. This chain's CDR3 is CSVDVARPDTQYF. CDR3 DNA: TGCAGCGTTGATGTAGCTCGCCCAGATACGCAGTATTTT.

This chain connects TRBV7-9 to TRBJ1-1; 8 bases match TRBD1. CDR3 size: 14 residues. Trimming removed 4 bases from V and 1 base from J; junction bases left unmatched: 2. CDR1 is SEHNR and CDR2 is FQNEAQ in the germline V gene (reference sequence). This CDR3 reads CASSWGQANTEAFF. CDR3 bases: TGTGCCAGCAGCTGGGGACAGGCGAACACTGAAGCTTTCTTT. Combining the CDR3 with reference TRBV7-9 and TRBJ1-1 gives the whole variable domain DTGVSQNPRHKITKRGQNVTFRCDPISEHNRLYWYRQTLGQGPEFLTYFQNEAQLEKSRLLSDRFSAERPKGSFSTLEIQRTEQGDSAMYLCASSWGQANTEAFFGQGTRLTVV.

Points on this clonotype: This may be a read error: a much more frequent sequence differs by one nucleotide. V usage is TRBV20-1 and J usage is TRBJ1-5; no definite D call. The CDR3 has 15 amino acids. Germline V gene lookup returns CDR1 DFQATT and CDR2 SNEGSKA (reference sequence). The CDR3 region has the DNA TGCAGTGCTAGAGGACAAGGCTTGAGCAGTCAGCCCCAGCATTTT. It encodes CSARGQGLSSQPQHF.

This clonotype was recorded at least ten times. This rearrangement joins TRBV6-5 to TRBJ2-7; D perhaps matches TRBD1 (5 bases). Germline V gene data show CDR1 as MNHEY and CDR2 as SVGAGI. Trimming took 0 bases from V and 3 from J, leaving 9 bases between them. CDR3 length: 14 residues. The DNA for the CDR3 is TGTGCCAGCAGTTACTCCCCAGGGTACTACGAGCAGTACTTC. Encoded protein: CASSYSPGYYEQYF.

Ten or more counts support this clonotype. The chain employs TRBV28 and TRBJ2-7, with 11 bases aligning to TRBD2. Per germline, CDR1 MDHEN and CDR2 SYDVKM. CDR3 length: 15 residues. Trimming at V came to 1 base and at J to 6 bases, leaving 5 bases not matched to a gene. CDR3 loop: CASSLLAGGQVEQYF. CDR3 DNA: TGTGCCAGCAGTTTATTAGCGGGAGGGCAGGTCGAGCAGTACTTC. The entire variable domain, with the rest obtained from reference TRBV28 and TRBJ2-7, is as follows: DVKVTQSSRYLVKRTGEKVFLECVQDMDHENMFWYRQDPGLGLRLIYFSYDVKMKEKGDIPEGYSVSREKKERFSLILESASTNQTSMYLCASSLLAGGQVEQYFGPGTRLTVT.

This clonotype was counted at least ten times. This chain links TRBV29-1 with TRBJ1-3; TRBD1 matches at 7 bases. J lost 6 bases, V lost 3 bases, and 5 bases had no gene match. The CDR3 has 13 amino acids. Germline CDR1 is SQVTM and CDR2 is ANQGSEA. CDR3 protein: CSVETGMQNTIYF. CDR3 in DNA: TGCAGCGTTGAGACAGGGATGCAAAACACCATATATTTT.

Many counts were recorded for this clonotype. The CDR3 DNA reads as TGTGCCAGCAGCGTAAGGGACACCGCATTTCCCACAGATACGCAGTATTTT. Its translation is CASSVRDTAFPTDTQYF. The gene calls are TRBV9 and TRBJ2-3; the D gene is possibly TRBD1 (6 bases). V was cut by 1 base and J by 2 bases, with 17 bases left in between. The CDR3 consists of 17 residues. The germline V gene encodes CDR1 SGDLS and CDR2 YYNGEE.

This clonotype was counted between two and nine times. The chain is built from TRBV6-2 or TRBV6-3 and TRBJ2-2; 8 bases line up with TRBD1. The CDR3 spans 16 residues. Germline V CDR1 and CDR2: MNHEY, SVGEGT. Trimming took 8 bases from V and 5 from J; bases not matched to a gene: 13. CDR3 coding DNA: TGTGCCAGCGCCCCACTGCGACAGGGGCGGACCGGGGAGCTGTTTTTT. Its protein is CASAPLRQGRTGELFF.

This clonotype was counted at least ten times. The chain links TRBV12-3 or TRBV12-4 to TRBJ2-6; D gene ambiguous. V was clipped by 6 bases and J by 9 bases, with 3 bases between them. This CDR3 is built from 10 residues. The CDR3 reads CASSHNVLTF. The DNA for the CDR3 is TGTGCCAGCAGCCACAACGTCCTGACTTTC.

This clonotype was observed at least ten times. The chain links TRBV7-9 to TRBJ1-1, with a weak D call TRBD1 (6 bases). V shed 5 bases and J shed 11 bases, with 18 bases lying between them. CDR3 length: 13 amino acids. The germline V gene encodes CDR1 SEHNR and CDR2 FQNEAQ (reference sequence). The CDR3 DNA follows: TGTGCCAGCAGCGTGGGGGGCCGCCTCTGGGCTTTCTTT. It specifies CASSVGGRLWAFF.

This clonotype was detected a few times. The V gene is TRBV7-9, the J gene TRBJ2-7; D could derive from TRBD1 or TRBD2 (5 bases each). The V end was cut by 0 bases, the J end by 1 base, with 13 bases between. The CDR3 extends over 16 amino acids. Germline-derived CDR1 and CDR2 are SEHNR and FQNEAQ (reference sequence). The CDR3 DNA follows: TGTGCCAGCAGCTTAGCGGGCCCCGAGGGGTCCTACGAGCAGTACTTC. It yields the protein CASSLAGPEGSYEQYF.

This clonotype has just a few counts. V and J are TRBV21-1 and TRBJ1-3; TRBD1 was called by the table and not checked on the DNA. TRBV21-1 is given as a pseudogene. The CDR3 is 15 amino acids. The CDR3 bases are TGTGCCAGCAGCAAAACAGGGGGCACTGGAAACACCATATATTTT. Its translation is CASSKTGGTGNTIYF.

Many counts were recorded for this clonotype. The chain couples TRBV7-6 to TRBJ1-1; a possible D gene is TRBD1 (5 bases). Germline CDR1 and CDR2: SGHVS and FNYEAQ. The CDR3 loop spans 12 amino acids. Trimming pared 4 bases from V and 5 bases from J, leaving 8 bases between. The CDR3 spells CASSSRQTEAFF. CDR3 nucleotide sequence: TGTGCCAGCAGCTCCCGACAGACTGAAGCTTTCTTT.

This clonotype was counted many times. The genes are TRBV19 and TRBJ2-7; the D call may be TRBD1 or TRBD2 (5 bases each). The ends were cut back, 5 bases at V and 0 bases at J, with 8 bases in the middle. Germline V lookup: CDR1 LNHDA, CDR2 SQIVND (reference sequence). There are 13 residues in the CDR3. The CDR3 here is CASSPGTSYEQYF. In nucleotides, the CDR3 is TGTGCCAGTAGTCCCGGGACCTCCTACGAGCAGTACTTC.

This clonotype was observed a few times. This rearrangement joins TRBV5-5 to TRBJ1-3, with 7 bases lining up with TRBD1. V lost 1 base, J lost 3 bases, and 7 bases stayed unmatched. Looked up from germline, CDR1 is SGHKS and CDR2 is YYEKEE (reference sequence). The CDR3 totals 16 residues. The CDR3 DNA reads TGTGCCAGCAGCTTGCGTGAGGGGGCAGGTGGAAACACCATATATTTT. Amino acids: CASSLREGAGGNTIYF.

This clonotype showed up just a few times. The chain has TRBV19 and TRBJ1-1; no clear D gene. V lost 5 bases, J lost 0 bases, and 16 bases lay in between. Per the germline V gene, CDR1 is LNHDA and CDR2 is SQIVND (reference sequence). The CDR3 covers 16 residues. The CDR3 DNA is TGTGCCAGTAGTTCGGCAACTTACACACTGAACACTGAAGCTTTCTTT. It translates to CASSSATYTLNTEAFF. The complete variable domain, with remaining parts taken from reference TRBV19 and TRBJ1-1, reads DGGITQSPKYLFRKEGQNVTLSCEQNLNHDAMYWYRQDPGQGLRLIYYSQIVNDFQKGDIAEGYSVSREKKESFPLTVTSAQKNPTAFYLCASSSATYTLNTEAFFGQGTRLTVV.

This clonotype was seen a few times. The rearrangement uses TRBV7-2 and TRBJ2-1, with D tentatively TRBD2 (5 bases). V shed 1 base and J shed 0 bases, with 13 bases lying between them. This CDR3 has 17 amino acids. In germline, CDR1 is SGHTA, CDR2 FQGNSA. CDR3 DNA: TGTGCCAGCAGCTTAGATCTGGACTCTGGCTCCTACAATGAGCAGTTCTTC. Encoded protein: CASSLDLDSGSYNEQFF.

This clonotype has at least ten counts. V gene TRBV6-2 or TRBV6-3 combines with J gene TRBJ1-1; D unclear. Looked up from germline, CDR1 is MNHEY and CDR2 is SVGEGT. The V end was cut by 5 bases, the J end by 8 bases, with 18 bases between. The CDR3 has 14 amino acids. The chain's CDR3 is CASSNPATQQEAFF. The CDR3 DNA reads TGTGCCAGCAGTAACCCTGCGACCCAACAAGAAGCTTTCTTT.